This T cell receptor (beta chain) was sequenced for a study of blood T cell repertoires in COVID-19. TCRdb keeps only in-frame clones here, not all; method: immunoSEQ multiplex PCR. The sample carries under 300,000 clones, 80% to 85% recorded once. Germline V gene data show CDR1 as ENHRY and CDR2 as SYGVKD. This CDR3 is 15 amino acids long. Trimming shortened V by 3 bases and J by 6 bases, and 15 bases separated the two germline ends. This sequence originates from a woman aged 18-29 years with acute or convalescent COVID-19. The V call is TRBV10-3, the J call TRBJ1-5; maybe TRBD1 (5 bases). The specimen sequenced was peripheral blood. CDR3 bases: TGTGCCATCAGTGAAGGTCAGGGAGGCGGTCAGCCCCAGCATTTT. It is translated as CAISEGQGGGQPQHF.